The rows below give T cell receptor beta chains drawn from one sample of a study of blood T cell repertoires in COVID-19. TCRdb keeps only in-frame clones here, not all; method: immunoSEQ multiplex PCR. The sample includes 35,000 to 50,000 clones, around 85% seen only once; the top ten take 12%. The source material was peripheral blood. The receptor source for this set is a human donor in a cohort sampled during active COVID-19. CDR3s include the opening cysteine and the closing phenylalanine or tryptophan. D genes are given only for firm matches. A row's size may be missing; if present it is once, few, many or a size class.

>TRBV28|.|TRBJ1-2|15|.
TGTGCCAGCAGGAGGGGTACGTTACAGGGCGGCGGCTACACCTTC
CASRRGTLQGGGYTF
>TRBV19|.|TRBJ2-3|18|TRBD2
TGTGCCAGTAGTAAGGGGACCCTAGCGGGGGGTAGCACAGATACGCAGTATTTT
CASSKGTLAGGSTDTQYF
>TRBV5-1|.|TRBJ2-7|15|TRBD2
TGCGCCAGCAGCTTTAGCGGGGGGGTCTCCTACGAGCAGTACTTC
CASSFSGGVSYEQYF
>TRBV15|once|TRBJ2-4|18|TRBD2
TGTGCCACCAGCAGAGATCGCTCGACGTCGGGGGGCAAAAACATTCAGTACTTC
CATSRDRSTSGGKNIQYF
>TRBV5-1|.|TRBJ2-3|15|TRBD1
TGCGCCAGCAGCTTGGGGGACAGGAGCACAGATACGCAGTATTTT
CASSLGDRSTDTQYF
>TRBV30|.|TRBJ2-5|15|.
TGTGCCTGGAGTGCCGCAGGTGCAGGGAAAGAGACCCAGTACTTC
CAWSAAGAGKETQYF
>TRBV20-1|.|TRBJ2-3|15|.
TGCAGTGCTAGTGGTCTAAGGGCCAGGGTGGATACGCAGTATTTT
CSASGLRARVDTQYF
>TRBV7-3|.|TRBJ2-5|15|.
TGTGCCAGCAGCTTAAGGGGGGGCTACCAAGAGACCCAGTACTTC
CASSLRGGYQETQYF
>TRBV10-3|.|TRBJ2-2|12|.
TGTGCCATCAGTGTCCCGACCGGGGAGCTGTTTTTT
CAISVPTGELFF
>TRBV5-1|once|TRBJ2-1|16|.
TGCGCCAGCAGCTTGGAGGCGGAAATCACCTACAATGAGCAGTTCTTC
CASSLEAEITYNEQFF
>TRBV24-1|.|TRBJ1-2|14|TRBD1
TGTGCCACCAGGTCAGGGGGATCGAACTATGGCTACACCTTC
CATRSGGSNYGYTF
>TRBV5-1|.|TRBJ2-1|15|.
TGCGCCAGCAGCCCCATGGGGGACTTCTACAATGAGCAGTTCTTC
CASSPMGDFYNEQFF
>TRBV19|.|TRBJ2-3|16|.
TGTGCCAGTAGTCCCTCGACTAGGAGGGCCTCCGGGACGCAGTATTTT
CASSPSTRRASGTQYF
>TRBV27|.|TRBJ2-3|14|.
TGTGCCAGCAGTTGGGGGAGGTCCACAGATACGCAGTATTTT
CASSWGRSTDTQYF
>TRBV27|.|TRBJ1-4|19|TRBD1
TGTGCCAGCAGTCCGCCGGGACAGGGGAGGTTTGGGTCTAATGAAAAACTGTTTTTT
CASSPPGQGRFGSNEKLFF
>TRBV9|.|TRBJ2-3|16|.
TGTGCCAGCAGCGAGACGTGGGGGGGCAGGGCAGATACGCAGTATTTT
CASSETWGGRADTQYF
>TRBV10-1|.|TRBJ2-7|14|TRBD2
TGCGCCAGCAAGACTAGCGGGGGAACCTACGAGCAGTACTTC
CASKTSGGTYEQYF
>TRBV2|.|TRBJ2-3|17|TRBD2
TGTGCCAGCAGAACTAGCGGGGGGGCCCCTAGCACAGATACGCAGTATTTT
CASRTSGGAPSTDTQYF
>TRBV20-1|.|TRBJ2-1|15|TRBD2
TGCAGTGCTAGTCCCGGACTAGCGGGGGTGAATGAGCAGTTCTTC
CSASPGLAGVNEQFF
>TRBV18|.|TRBJ1-1|13|.
TGTGCCAGCAGGACAGTTGGGGGCACTGAAGCTTTCTTT
CASRTVGGTEAFF
>TRBV6-5|.|TRBJ2-2|15|.
TGTGCCAGCAGTCCCCGGGGTACGAACACCGGGGAGCTGTTTTTT
CASSPRGTNTGELFF
>TRBV5-1|.|TRBJ1-5|15|TRBD1
TGCGCCAGCAGCCTACAGGGGGCGGGAAGTCAGCCCCAGCATTTT
CASSLQGAGSQPQHF
>TRBV14|.|TRBJ1-2|15|.
TGTGCCAGCAGCCAAGATGTCAGAACGGGCTATGGCTACACCTTC
CASSQDVRTGYGYTF
>TRBV7-9|once|TRBJ1-4|14|.
TGTGCCAGCAGCACGGGACAAAAGCCCCAAAAACTGTTTTTT
CASSTGQKPQKLFF
>TRBV7-9|.|TRBJ1-5|15|.
TGTGCCAGCAGCAGTGGCCCGGGGGGCAATCAGCCCCAGCATTTT
CASSSGPGGNQPQHF
>TRBV5-1|.|TRBJ2-7|14|.
TGCGCCAGCAGCTTGGATGGACAGTCAAACGAGCAGTACTTC
CASSLDGQSNEQYF
>TRBV4-3|once|TRBJ2-7|15|TRBD2
TGCGCCAGCAGCCAGACAGAGCGGGGGCCCTACGAGCAGTACTTC
CASSQTERGPYEQYF
>TRBV5-1|.|TRBJ2-7|15|.
TGCGCCAGCAGCTCACACAGGGGGGGCGGCGACGAGCAGTACTTC
CASSSHRGGGDEQYF
>TRBV3-1/TRBV3-2|once|TRBJ2-5|15|TRBD2
TGTGCCAGCAGCCGAGGGACTAGCTGGGGGGAGACCCAGTACTTC
CASSRGTSWGETQYF
>TRBV25-1|.|TRBJ1-4|14|TRBD1
TGTGCCACCTGTCCCGGGACAGGGGATGAAAAACTGTTTTTT
CATCPGTGDEKLFF
>TRBV3-1/TRBV3-2|.|TRBJ1-4|18|TRBD1
TGTGCCAGCAGCCATCGTCCCGGGACAGGAGCCAGGGGAGAAAAACTGTTTTTT
CASSHRPGTGARGEKLFF
>TRBV4-1|.|TRBJ1-6|13|.
TGCGCCAGCAGCCAATGGGCGAATTCACCCCTCCACTTT
CASSQWANSPLHF
>TRBV5-1|.|TRBJ2-1|17|.
TGCGCCAGCAGCTCCCCTGGTTCGTGGGGGGGCTTTAATGAGCAGTTCTTC
CASSSPGSWGGFNEQFF
>TRBV7-2|.|TRBJ2-2|15|.
TGTGCCAGCAGCTGGCAGGGGCTGAACACCGGGGAGCTGTTTTTT
CASSWQGLNTGELFF
>TRBV7-2|.|TRBJ1-2|14|TRBD1
TGTGCCAGCAGCAGACCCGACAGGGACTATGGCTACACCTTC
CASSRPDRDYGYTF
>TRBV10-1|.|TRBJ2-7|12|.
TGCGCCAGCTCGCAGGGAACCTACGAGCAGTACTTC
CASSQGTYEQYF
>TRBV3-1/TRBV3-2|.|TRBJ2-2|15|.
TGTGCCAGCAGCCCTTCTCATACTAGAACCGGGGAGCTGTTTTTT
CASSPSHTRTGELFF
>TRBV3-1/TRBV3-2|.|TRBJ1-5|16|TRBD1
TGTGCCAGCAGCCAAGGGACAGGGGGTAGCAATCAGCCCCAGCATTTT
CASSQGTGGSNQPQHF
>TRBV7-8|few|TRBJ2-7|16|TRBD2
TGTGCCAGCAGCATCCCGTCCCGGGAGGGGCAGGCCGAGCAGTACTTC
CASSIPSREGQAEQYF
>TRBV4-3|.|TRBJ1-1|15|.
TGCGCCAGCAGCCAAGATCTTGGCAGGGTGGCTGAAGCTTTCTTT
CASSQDLGRVAEAFF
>TRBV7-2|.|TRBJ2-3|18|TRBD2
TGTGCCAGCAGCTCCTCCGCTTTGTTAGCGGGTAGCACAGATACGCAGTATTTT
CASSSSALLAGSTDTQYF
>TRBV28|.|TRBJ2-2|15|TRBD1
TGTGCCAGCAGCGCTCGACAGGGATGGACCGGGGAGCTGTTTTTT
CASSARQGWTGELFF
>TRBV27|.|TRBJ1-2|14|.
TGTGCCAGCAGTCGCGGGCCTGCTAACTATGGCTACACCTTC
CASSRGPANYGYTF
>TRBV6-5|.|TRBJ2-7|13|.
TGTGCCAGCAGTCCTCCTGGCGGCTACGAGCAGTACTTC
CASSPPGGYEQYF
>TRBV3-1/TRBV3-2|few|TRBJ1-2|13|TRBD1
TGTGCCAGCAGCAGTGGACAGGGAGATGGCTACACCTTC
CASSSGQGDGYTF
>TRBV2|few|TRBJ1-1|15|.
TGTGCCAGCAGTGAAAGGAGCGGCAGGAACACTGAAGCTTTCTTT
CASSERSGRNTEAFF
>TRBV29-1|.|TRBJ2-1|13|.
TGCAGCGTTGAACGGGGTGTCTACAATGAGCAGTTCTTC
CSVERGVYNEQFF
>TRBV24-1|once|TRBJ2-1|13|TRBD1
TGTGCCACGGGACAGGGGTCCTACAATGAGCAGTTCTTC
CATGQGSYNEQFF
>TRBV30|.|TRBJ2-7|12|TRBD1
TGTGCCCAGAGTACAGGGGCCTACGAGCAGTACTTC
CAQSTGAYEQYF
>TRBV4-1|.|TRBJ2-4|19|TRBD2
TGCGCCAGCAGCCCGGGGGGGACAAGAAGAACTCTAGCCAAAAACATTCAGTACTTC
CASSPGGTRRTLAKNIQYF
>TRBV7-9|once|TRBJ1-5|17|.
TGTGCCAGCAGCTTAGACGGTGACAGACCTTGGAGTCAGCCCCAGCATTTT
CASSLDGDRPWSQPQHF
>TRBV20-1|.|TRBJ1-2|10|.
TGCAGTCTCGACAGCTATGGCTACACCTTC
CSLDSYGYTF
>TRBV5-1|.|TRBJ1-4|15|.
TGCGCCAGCAGCTTGGAGCAGGGGTTTAATGAAAAACTGTTTTTT
CASSLEQGFNEKLFF
>TRBV18|.|TRBJ1-1|15|.
TGTGCCAGCTCACCATGGGGCCAGGGGAACACTGAAGCTTTCTTT
CASSPWGQGNTEAFF
>TRBV5-1|.|TRBJ1-1|17|TRBD1
TGCGCCAGCAGCTTCGGGACAGGGGGACGTAGGAACACTGAAGCTTTCTTT
CASSFGTGGRRNTEAFF